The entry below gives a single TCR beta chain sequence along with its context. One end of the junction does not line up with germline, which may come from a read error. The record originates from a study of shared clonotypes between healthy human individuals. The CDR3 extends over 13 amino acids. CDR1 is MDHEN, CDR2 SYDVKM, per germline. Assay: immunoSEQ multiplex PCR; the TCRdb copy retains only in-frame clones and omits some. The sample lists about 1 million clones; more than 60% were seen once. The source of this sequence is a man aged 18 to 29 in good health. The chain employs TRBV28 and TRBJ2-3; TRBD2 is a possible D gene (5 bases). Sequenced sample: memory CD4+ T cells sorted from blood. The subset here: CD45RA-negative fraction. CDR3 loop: CASSSGRGDTQYF. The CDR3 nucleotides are TGTGCCAGTAGTTCGGGTCGCGGGGATACGCAGTATTTT. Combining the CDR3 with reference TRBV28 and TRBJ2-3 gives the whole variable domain DVKVTQSSRYLVKRTGEKVFLECVQDMDHENMFWYRQDPGLGLRLIYFSYDVKMKEKGDIPEGYSVSREKKERFSLILESASTNQTSMYLCASSSGRGDTQYFGPGTRLTVL.